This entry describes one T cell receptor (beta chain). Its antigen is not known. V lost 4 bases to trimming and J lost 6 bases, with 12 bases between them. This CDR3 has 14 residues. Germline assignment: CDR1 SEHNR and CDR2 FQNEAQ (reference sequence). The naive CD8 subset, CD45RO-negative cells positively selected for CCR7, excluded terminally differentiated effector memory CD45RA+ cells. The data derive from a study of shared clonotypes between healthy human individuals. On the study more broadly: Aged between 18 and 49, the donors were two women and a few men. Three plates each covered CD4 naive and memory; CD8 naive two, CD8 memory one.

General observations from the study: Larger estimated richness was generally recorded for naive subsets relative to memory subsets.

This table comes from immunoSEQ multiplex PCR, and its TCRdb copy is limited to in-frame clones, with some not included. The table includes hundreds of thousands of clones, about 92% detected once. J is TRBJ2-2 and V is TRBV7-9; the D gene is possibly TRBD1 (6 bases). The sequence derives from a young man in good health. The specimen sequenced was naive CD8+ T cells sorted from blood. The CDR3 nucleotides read TGTGCCAGCAGCTCGACAGGACTCTCCGGGGAGCTGTTTTTT. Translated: CASSSTGLSGELFF.